These 27 T cell receptor beta chains share one sample of origin, sequenced in a study of blood T cell repertoires in COVID-19 (dated by TCRdb to about 2020). The library was produced with the immunoSEQ multiplex PCR assay. Drawn from immuneACCESS, this table holds only the in-frame rearrangements with V and J called that TCRdb kept. Clones are partly lost; checked studies trace under half to an unresolved V gene and leave the rest unexplained. A total of more than 110,000 clones appear in this sample, 75% to 90% of them only once. Of the sample, under 3% is held by the ten largest clones. Input material: peripheral blood. Receptors were obtained from a man in his sixties with active or convalescent COVID-19.

The gene calls are TRBV7-6 and TRBJ2-7; TRBD2 agrees at 8 bases. The V segment lost 5 bases and the J segment 1 base; nucleotides outside the gene matches: 13. The CDR3 loop spans 17 amino acids. Germline V lookup: CDR1 SGHVS, CDR2 FNYEAQ. The CDR3: CASSPLPGTRTSYEQYF. The DNA for the CDR3 is TGTGCCAGCAGCCCTCTCCCCGGGACTAGGACTTCCTACGAGCAGTACTTC.

The V call is TRBV13, the J call TRBJ1-3; D gene unclear. The CDR3 has 14 amino acids. Between the trimmed V and J ends, which lost 5 bases and 2 bases, there was a span of 10 bases. Germline V CDR1 and CDR2: PRHDT, FYEKMQ (reference sequence). This chain's CDR3 is CASSPVGTGNTIYF. The CDR3 coding sequence is TGTGCCAGCAGCCCCGTCGGGACTGGAAACACCATATATTTT.

This chain's CDR3 is CAWSKGKRGANNEQFF. The CDR3 bases are TGTGCCTGGAGCAAGGGGAAGCGGGGGGCGAACAATGAGCAGTTCTTC. The gene calls are TRBV30 and TRBJ2-1, with TRBD2 matching 9 bases. V dropped 3 bases and J dropped 5; count of bases not matched to a gene: 11. There are 16 residues in the CDR3. From germline, CDR1 is GTSNPN and CDR2 SVGIG (reference sequence).

The chain couples TRBV24-1 to TRBJ2-3, with a weak D call TRBD2 (5 bases). CDR1 is KGHDR and CDR2 is SFDVKD in the germline V gene. The CDR3 covers 14 residues. V was shortened by 4 bases and J by 6 bases, with 13 bases between the two germline ends. The CDR3 loop reads CATSERYPGDTQYF. The CDR3 coding sequence is TGTGCCACCAGTGAGAGATACCCGGGGGATACGCAGTATTTT.

The V gene is TRBV21-1, the J gene TRBJ1-1. TRBV21-1 is designated a pseudogene. The CDR3 runs to 15 residues. CDR3 amino acids: CASSPSGVPNTEAFF. The CDR3, as DNA: TGTGCCAGCAGCCCAAGCGGGGTACCGAACACTGAAGCTTTCTTT.

This chain uses TRBV27 with TRBJ2-7; 7 bases line up with TRBD1. The ends lost 7 bases at V and 3 bases at J; junction bases unmatched: 9. Looked up from germline, CDR1 is MNHEY and CDR2 is SMNVEV (reference sequence). CDR3 length equals 14 residues. CDR3 in DNA: TGTGCCAGCAAGGTTGGGACAGAAGGCTACGAGCAGTACTTC. Encoded protein: CASKVGTEGYEQYF.

This clone was found once. The V call is TRBV19, the J call TRBJ2-5; 11 bases match TRBD2. The better agreement between TRBJ2-7 and the DNA end casts doubt on the J call. The germline CDR1 and CDR2 sequences are LNHDA and SQIVND (reference sequence). The CDR3 is 14 amino acids. The CDR3, as DNA: TGTGCCACCGCTCTAGCGGGGGGTCACTACGAGCAGTACTTC. This translates into CATALAGGHYEQYF.

The chain couples TRBV28 to TRBJ1-6; 7 nucleotides match TRBD1. CDR3 length: 15 amino acids. CDR1 and CDR2 from the germline V gene are MDHEN and SYDVKM. The V gene end was trimmed by 5 bases and the J gene end by 5 bases; junction bases not matched to a gene: 6. The CDR3 here is CASSPTGLDNSPLHF. The CDR3 bases are TGTGCCAGCAGTCCGACAGGGTTGGATAATTCACCCCTCCACTTT.

This sequence joins TRBV2 and TRBJ1-5; 7 nucleotides line up with TRBD1. Germline CDR1 SNHLY, CDR2 FYNNEI. V was pared by 6 bases and J by 6 bases, with 5 bases of the junction left unmatched. The CDR3 contains 13 residues. In DNA, the CDR3 is TGTGCCAGCAGGGGACAGAAGGGTCAGCCCCAGCATTTT. Translating it yields CASRGQKGQPQHF.

The CDR3 sequence: CASSYLLYEQYF. The CDR3 DNA sequence: TGTGCCAGCAGTTACCTACTCTACGAGCAGTACTTC. The gene calls are TRBV6-2 or TRBV6-3 and TRBJ2-7; unclear D gene. The CDR3 runs to 12 residues. The germline gives CDR1 MNHEY, CDR2 SVGEGT. With 2 bases removed from V and 3 bases from J, the gap between germline ends came to 5 bases.

The rearrangement joins TRBV3-1 (or the pseudogene TRBV3-2) to TRBJ1-2, with a tentative D call TRBD1 (6 bases). CDR3 size: 14 residues. Trimming removed 3 bases at V and 6 bases at J, with 14 bases between. Per germline, CDR1 LGHDT and CDR2 YNNKEL (reference sequence). The CDR3, as DNA: TGTGCCAGCAGCCAGCTCACAGGGCTGGATGGCTACACCTTC. The encoded protein is CASSQLTGLDGYTF.

The genes are TRBV21-1 and TRBJ2-3; the D call of TRBD2 is as the table states it, not checked on the DNA. TRBV21-1 is noted as a pseudogene. The CDR3 totals 19 residues. The DNA of the CDR3 is TGTGCCAGCAGCAAAGACCCCTCCGAACTAGGCGGGTCCACAGATACGCAGTATTTT. This gives the protein CASSKDPSELGGSTDTQYF.

The CDR3 DNA reads as TGTGCCAGCAGCCCCCGACAGGGCAAAAATGAAAAACTGTTTTTT. As protein: CASSPRQGKNEKLFF. V usage is TRBV9 and J usage is TRBJ1-4, with 7 bases identical to TRBD1. This CDR3 spans 15 amino acids. The V gene end was trimmed by 4 bases and the J gene end by 5 bases; junction bases not matched to a gene: 8. CDR1 is SGDLS and CDR2 is YYNGEE in the germline V gene.

The V call is TRBV5-5, the J call TRBJ2-1; possible D gene TRBD1, 6 bases. V lost 4 bases and J 2 bases, leaving 13 bases between the germline ends. The CDR3 runs to 15 residues. CDR1 is SGHKS and CDR2 is YYEKEE in the germline V gene (reference sequence). The CDR3 loop reads CASSRQALTYNEQFF. CDR3 nucleotide sequence: TGTGCCAGCAGCAGACAGGCCTTAACCTACAATGAGCAGTTCTTC.

With respect to this clone: A read error may account for a junction end that differs from germline. The chain links TRBV13 to TRBJ2-2; 16 nucleotides agree with TRBD2. CDR1 and CDR2 (germline): PRHDT, FYEKMQ (reference sequence). The length of the CDR3 is 18 residues. The CDR3 DNA sequence: TGTGCCCGCAGCCGGGGACTAGCGGGGGGGCCAAACACCGGGGAGCTGTTTTTT. This codes for CARSRGLAGGPNTGELFF.

V and J are TRBV23-1 and TRBJ1-5; D is uncertain. TRBV23-1 is known as an ORF, though its function is uncertain. The ends were cut back, 1 base at V and 2 bases at J, with 15 bases in the middle. The CDR3 has 17 amino acids. The CDR3 region is CASSQFVPGIGNQPQHF. DNA for the CDR3: TGCGCCAGCAGTCAATTTGTTCCGGGAATTGGCAATCAGCCCCAGCATTTT.

This sequence joins TRBV28 and TRBJ2-7, with 11 bases lining up with TRBD2. Per germline, CDR1 MDHEN and CDR2 SYDVKM. V lost 5 bases to trimming and J lost 2 bases; unmatched junction nucleotides: 8. The CDR3 length is 16 residues. The CDR3 protein is CASSIAGTSGTYEQYF. CDR3 bases: TGTGCCAGCAGTATCGCCGGGACTAGCGGAACCTACGAGCAGTACTTC.

The V call is TRBV10-3, the J call TRBJ2-7; 7 nucleotides align to TRBD2. The CDR3 spans 14 residues. Unmatched junction bases numbered 12, after V lost 0 bases and J lost 13 bases. Germline V gene sequence: CDR1 ENHRY, CDR2 SYGVKD. The CDR3 nucleotides are TGTGCCATCAGTGAGTCCTGGAAAGGACTAGAATCATACTTC. Protein product: CAISESWKGLESYF.

The J gene is TRBJ1-2, the V gene TRBV3-1 (or the pseudogene TRBV3-2); possible D gene TRBD1, 6 bases. The CDR3 sequence is 13 residues long. In germline, CDR1 is LGHDT, CDR2 YNNKEL (reference sequence). The germline V and J ends were trimmed by 6 bases and 6 bases, with 14 bases remaining between them. The CDR3 DNA reads TGTGCCAGCAGATCCGGACAGCAGAATGGCTACACCTTC. This translates into CASRSGQQNGYTF.

The V call is TRBV3-1 (or the pseudogene TRBV3-2), the J call TRBJ2-5, with D unclear. The germline gives CDR1 LGHDT, CDR2 YNNKEL (reference sequence). There are 12 residues in the CDR3. V was shortened by 4 bases and J by 7 bases, with 10 bases between the two germline ends. The chain's CDR3 is CASSPQFGTQYF. CDR3 sequence (DNA): TGTGCCAGCAGCCCCCAATTCGGGACCCAGTACTTC.

J is TRBJ2-7 and V is TRBV9; D may be TRBD1 (6 bases). The V gene lost 0 bases and the J gene lost 2 bases, with 18 bases spanning the gap. The germline gives CDR1 SGDLS, CDR2 YYNGEE. The CDR3 contains 17 residues. The CDR3 nucleotides read TGTGCCAGCAGCGTAGCTGAGGGGCGCTGGGACACCTACGAGCAGTACTTC. Encoded protein: CASSVAEGRWDTYEQYF.

The chain links TRBV10-1 to TRBJ2-7; D possibly corresponds to TRBD2 (5 bases). The CDR3 sequence is 13 residues long. Germline lookup yields CDR1 WNHNN and CDR2 SYGVQD (reference sequence). V was cut by 7 bases and J by 3 bases, with 13 bases left in between. CDR3 bases: TGCGCCAGCAAGGGTCCGGAGGTCTACGAGCAGTACTTC. It is translated as CASKGPEVYEQYF.

The rearrangement links TRBV15 to TRBJ1-1, with D tentatively TRBD1 (5 bases). The CDR3 sequence is 14 residues long. Germline CDR1 LNHNV, CDR2 YYDKDF (reference sequence). V was clipped by 3 bases and J by 0 bases, with 8 bases between them. The CDR3 nucleotides are TGTGCCACCAGCAGTCGACAGATGAACACTGAAGCTTTCTTT. Translated: CATSSRQMNTEAFF. Looking up the rest from reference TRBV15 and TRBJ1-1 gives the full variable domain: DAMVIQNPRYQVTQFGKPVTLSCSQTLNHNVMYWYQQKSSQAPKLLFHYYDKDFNNEADTPDNFQSRRPNTSFCFLDIRSPGLGDTAMYLCATSSRQMNTEAFFGQGTRLTVV.

This clone has just one count. The chain uses TRBV18 and TRBJ2-7; D unclear. Trimming cost V 3 bases and J 0 bases, with 9 bases left between them. Germline-derived CDR1 and CDR2 are KGHSH and LQKENI. The CDR3 sequence is 14 residues long. The CDR3 coding sequence is TGTGCCAGCTCACCGGCTAGGAGCTCCTACGAGCAGTACTTC. It specifies CASSPARSSYEQYF.

This chain links TRBV18 with TRBJ2-7; tentatively, D is TRBD2 (6 bases). This CDR3 has 16 amino acids. With 4 bases removed from V and 7 bases from J, the gap between germline ends came to 23 bases. Germline loops: CDR1 KGHSH, CDR2 LQKENI. Here the CDR3 DNA reads TGTGCCAGCTCACGGGACCCACCCACTAGCAGCTTAGAGCAGTACTTC. This encodes CASSRDPPTSSLEQYF.

This clone occurred once. CDR3: CASSFSRDRGRTGELFF. The DNA of the CDR3 is TGTGCCAGCAGTTTTTCCCGGGACAGGGGGCGGACCGGGGAGCTGTTTTTT. V and J are TRBV28 and TRBJ2-2; TRBD1 aligns across 12 bases. Germline loops: CDR1 MDHEN, CDR2 SYDVKM. V lost 3 bases and J lost 5; bases outside the gene matches: 7. The CDR3 is 17 amino acids.

This sequence joins TRBV3-1 (or the pseudogene TRBV3-2) and TRBJ2-7; possible D gene TRBD2, 6 bases. This CDR3 spans 13 amino acids. Germline V lookup: CDR1 LGHDT, CDR2 YNNKEL (reference sequence). V lost 1 base to trimming and J lost 4 bases, with 8 bases between them. The CDR3 region has the DNA TGTGCCAGCAGCCAAGGGGCGGGGTACGAGCAGTACTTC. Translation: CASSQGAGYEQYF.